These 21 T cell receptor beta chains were all obtained from the same sample, sequenced in a study of identifying expanded T cells in peripheral blood. TCRdb keeps only in-frame clones here, not all; method: immunoSEQ multiplex PCR. Of more than 50,000 clones in the sample, around 81% were seen once. Sequencing input: blood. The receptors were sampled from a person aged 18 to 75 in good health.

The chain uses TRBV30 and TRBJ2-1; weak D call: TRBD2 (5 bases). CDR1 and CDR2 from the germline V gene are GTSNPN and SVGIG (reference sequence). V was shortened by 3 bases and J by 0 bases, with 12 bases between the two germline ends. CDR3 size: 15 residues. The CDR3 reads CAWSGGWSSYNEQFF. CDR3 coding DNA: TGTGCCTGGAGCGGCGGGTGGAGCTCCTACAATGAGCAGTTCTTC.

The J gene is TRBJ1-1, the V gene TRBV27, with no clear D. V shed 6 bases and J shed 6 bases, with 11 bases lying between them. The CDR3 has 12 residues. The germline V gene encodes CDR1 MNHEY and CDR2 SMNVEV (reference sequence). CDR3: CASRATFAEAFF. CDR3 in DNA: TGTGCCAGCAGGGCGACCTTCGCTGAAGCTTTCTTT.

This clone was seen more than once but under ten times. The chain joins TRBV4-2 to TRBJ2-1; 13 bases are shared with TRBD2. The CDR3 consists of 16 residues. Germline V lookup: CDR1 LGHNA, CDR2 YNFKEQ. V shed 5 bases, J shed 10 bases, and the junction held 11 bases outside the gene matches. The DNA of the CDR3 is TGTGCCAGCAGCGTAACGACTAGCGGGAGGCGACTAGAGCAGTTCTTC. This sequence encodes CASSVTTSGRRLEQFF.

This clone came up a few times. This rearrangement joins TRBV29-1 to TRBJ2-7; perhaps TRBD1 as D (9 bases). Trimming took 6 bases from V and 2 from J, leaving 17 bases between them. The CDR3 sequence is 14 residues long. Germline lookup yields CDR1 SQVTM and CDR2 ANQGSEA. DNA of the CDR3: TGCAGCGTCCTCGGGGGGGACAGGGCCTACGAGCAGTACTTC. Protein sequence: CSVLGGDRAYEQYF.

This chain uses TRBV5-5 with TRBJ1-2; D unresolved. CDR1 and CDR2 (germline): SGHKS, YYEKEE (reference sequence). The V and J ends lost 1 base and 1 base respectively, with 5 bases between them. The CDR3 has 13 amino acids. This CDR3 reads CASSLYSNYGYTF. The CDR3 region has the DNA TGTGCCAGCAGCTTGTACAGTAACTATGGCTACACCTTC.

The chain uses TRBV5-4 and TRBJ2-2; D is unclear. The germline V gene encodes CDR1 SGHNT and CDR2 YYREEE (reference sequence). Trimming left V 4 bases short and J 6 bases short, with 7 bases between. CDR3 length: 12 amino acids. Here the CDR3 DNA reads TGTGCCAGCAGCCCACCTGCCGGGGAGCTGTTTTTT. It is translated as CASSPPAGELFF.

This clone is medium-sized in the sample. This rearrangement joins TRBV5-4 to TRBJ1-2; 7 bases map to TRBD1. Germline CDR1 reads SGHNT; CDR2 reads YYREEE (reference sequence). V lost 4 bases, J lost 4 bases, and 10 bases stayed unmatched. The CDR3 is made up of 15 amino acids. CDR3 loop: CASSGEGAMFYGYTF. The CDR3 region has the DNA TGTGCCAGCAGCGGGGAGGGGGCTATGTTCTATGGCTACACCTTC. Variable domain in full (rest from reference TRBV5-4 and TRBJ1-2): ETGVTQSPTHLIKTRGQQVTLRCSSQSGHNTVSWYQQALGQGPQFIFQYYREEENGRGNFPPRFSGLQFPNYSSELNVNALELDDSALYLCASSGEGAMFYGYTFGSGTRLTVV.

This chain connects TRBV4-2 to TRBJ1-2; TRBD1 matches at 9 bases. This CDR3 has 14 amino acids. J was trimmed by 4 bases and V by 1 base; bases with no gene match: 1. The germline V gene has CDR1 LGHNA and CDR2 YNFKEQ. The CDR3, as DNA: TGTGCCAGCAGCCAAGTGGACAGGGGCTATGGCTACACCTTC. Residues: CASSQVDRGYGYTF.

The rearrangement joins TRBV5-8 to TRBJ2-7; 7 bases are shared with TRBD1. V was clipped by 4 bases and J by 3 bases; unmatched bases: 10. The CDR3 contains 15 residues. The germline V gene encodes CDR1 SGHTS and CDR2 YDEGEE. The CDR3 is CASSRGTANIYEQYF. The DNA for the CDR3 is TGTGCCAGCAGCAGAGGGACAGCAAATATCTACGAGCAGTACTTC.

The rearrangement joins TRBV9 to TRBJ2-2; TRBD2 is a possible D gene (5 bases). Germline CDR1 SGDLS, CDR2 YYNGEE. The CDR3 sequence is 13 residues long. With 0 bases removed from V and 13 bases from J, the gap between germline ends came to 13 bases. The CDR3 here is CASSVESEGRLFF. The CDR3 DNA follows: TGTGCCAGCAGCGTAGAAAGCGAGGGTCGGCTGTTTTTT.

The rearrangement uses TRBV18 and TRBJ2-7, with a tentative D call TRBD2 (6 bases). The CDR3 is 15 residues long. Trimming stripped 1 base from V and 4 bases from J, with 14 bases between. Germline CDR1 and CDR2: KGHSH and LQKENI. Written as DNA, the CDR3 is TGTGCCAGCTCACCACTACAAGCGGGTGGATACGAGCAGTACTTC. Its protein is CASSPLQAGGYEQYF.

The rearrangement uses TRBV11-3 and TRBJ2-2, with TRBD1 matching over 8 bases. The V and J ends lost 2 bases and 5 bases, in that order; junction bases with no gene match: 13. The CDR3 runs to 18 residues. The V gene's germline CDR1 is SGHNT and CDR2 YENEEA. In nucleotides, the CDR3 is TGTGCCAGCAGCTTAAGGGGCCAGGGGGCCTCCGGGACCGGGGAGCTGTTTTTT. The encoded protein is CASSLRGQGASGTGELFF.

The genes are TRBV6-1 and TRBJ1-5; perhaps TRBD1 as D (6 bases). Trimming shortened V by 9 bases and J by 7 bases, and 19 bases separated the two germline ends. The CDR3 has 14 residues. CDR1 is MNHNS, CDR2 SASEGT, per germline. This chain's CDR3 is CARRGGDERQPQHF. The CDR3 coding sequence is TGTGCCAGGAGAGGGGGGGATGAAAGGCAGCCCCAGCATTTT.

Here the CDR3 reads CASSPLGRDGDQAFF. CDR3 DNA: TGTGCCAGCAGCCCGCTTGGAAGGGACGGGGACCAGGCTTTCTTT. The rearrangement links TRBV4-2 to TRBJ1-1; perhaps TRBD1 as D (5 bases). The CDR3 covers 15 residues. Germline V CDR1 and CDR2: LGHNA, YNFKEQ. Trimming took 4 bases from V and 11 from J, leaving 23 bases between them.

The chain links TRBV10-1 to TRBJ2-1; D possibly matches TRBD1 or TRBD2 (5 bases each). Per germline, CDR1 WNHNN and CDR2 SYGVQD (reference sequence). V lost 4 bases, J lost 6 bases, and 16 bases lay in between. The CDR3 loop spans 15 amino acids. The CDR3 DNA follows: TGCGCCAGCAGTGGGGGGAGACAATACCGCAATGAGCAGTTCTTC. Protein: CASSGGRQYRNEQFF.

The V call is TRBV19, the J call TRBJ1-1, with D perhaps TRBD1 (5 bases). Germline assignment: CDR1 LNHDA and CDR2 SQIVND (reference sequence). This CDR3 contains 13 residues. V lost 8 bases, J lost 1 base, and 11 bases lay in between. Here the CDR3 DNA reads TGTGCCAGTTGGGGGAGGGGGAACACTGAAGCTTTCTTT. It specifies CASWGRGNTEAFF.

This chain links TRBV5-1 with TRBJ2-1; TRBD1 aligns across 10 bases. The CDR3 has 13 amino acids. J lost 13 bases, V lost 2 bases, and 6 bases had no gene match. The germline gives CDR1 SGHRS, CDR2 YFSETQ. The CDR3, as DNA: TGCGCCAGCAGCTTAGACAGGGGGCTGGAACAGTTCTTC. As protein: CASSLDRGLEQFF.

This clone appeared once. The chain couples TRBV12-2 to TRBJ2-2; the table's D call TRBD1 went unverified against the DNA. TRBV12-2 is assigned pseudogene status. The CDR3 consists of 17 residues. CDR3 coding DNA: TGTGCAAGTCGCTTAGAAGCAACAGGGGATGGCACCGGGGAGCTGTTTTTT. It specifies CASRLEATGDGTGELFF.

The chain is built from TRBV14 and TRBJ2-7; perhaps TRBD2 as D (6 bases). This CDR3 has 15 residues. The V and J ends lost 3 bases and 8 bases respectively, with 20 bases between them. Germline V gene lookup returns CDR1 SGHDN and CDR2 FVKESK. DNA of the CDR3: TGTGCCAGCAGCCATATTGCGACGGCCGGGGGTAAGCAGTACTTC. It encodes CASSHIATAGGKQYF.

CDR3 DNA: TGTGCCAGCAGCTTTAGCGGGGACGGACTATACAATGAGCAGTTCTTC. It yields the protein CASSFSGDGLYNEQFF. This chain connects TRBV11-2 to TRBJ2-1; 8 nucleotides match TRBD2. J gave up 4 bases and V 3 bases, and 8 bases lay outside the gene matches. This CDR3 comprises 16 residues. Germline CDR1 is SGHAT and CDR2 is FQNNGV.

The V gene is TRBV4-3, the J gene TRBJ2-3; D might be TRBD1 (6 bases). This CDR3 is 16 amino acids long. Germline V CDR1 and CDR2: LGHNA, YSLEER. V was clipped by 3 bases and J by 9 bases, with 22 bases between them. CDR3 coding DNA: TGCGCCAGCAGCCACCACGGACAGAGTGGGAACCGCACGCAGTATTTT. Translation: CASSHHGQSGNRTQYF.